These 31 T cell receptor beta chains were sequenced from one sample in a study of blood T cell repertoires in COVID-19 (dated by TCRdb to the early 2020s). Libraries were made using the immunoSEQ multiplex PCR assay. As stored in TCRdb, this immuneACCESS dataset retains in-frame rearrangements with V and J assigned. A fraction of the clones does not appear; measured against another copy, unresolved V genes explain less than half of the discrepancy, and the remainder lacks a known reason. This sample has under 15,000 clones in its table, and nearly 95% of those were observed once. The top ten clones comprise about 28% of the sample. Material: peripheral blood. These receptors originate from a woman in her 70s with active COVID-19.

This clone was seen a handful of times. The chain recombines TRBV3-1 (or the pseudogene TRBV3-2) with TRBJ1-1, with TRBD1 matching over 7 bases. CDR3 size: 18 residues. Germline V gene data show CDR1 as LGHDT and CDR2 as YNNKEL (reference sequence). J was trimmed by 0 bases and V by 2 bases; bases with no gene match: 12. CDR3 sequence (DNA): TGTGCCAGCAGCCAAAGACACCGGGACAGTGCCATGAACACTGAAGCTTTCTTT. It yields the protein CASSQRHRDSAMNTEAFF.

CDR3 region: CAWSLFGHGNQPQHF. CDR3 DNA: TGTGCCTGGAGTCTGTTCGGACATGGCAATCAGCCCCAGCATTTT. The genes are TRBV30 and TRBJ1-5; the D gene is possibly TRBD1 (5 bases). CDR3 size: 15 residues. Trimming left V 2 bases short and J 2 bases short, with 13 bases between. CDR1 is GTSNPN and CDR2 is SVGIG in the germline V gene (reference sequence).

The rearrangement uses TRBV18 and TRBJ2-7, with 9 bases matching TRBD1. This CDR3 comprises 15 residues. The V gene's germline CDR1 is KGHSH and CDR2 LQKENI. V lost 1 base and J lost 5; bases outside the gene matches: 6. The CDR3 region has the DNA TGTGCCAGCTCACCACTATCCGGGACAGGGAACGAGCAGTACTTC. Its translation is CASSPLSGTGNEQYF. Complete variable domain (other parts from reference TRBV18 and TRBJ2-7): NAGVMQNPRHLVRRRGQEARLRCSPMKGHSHVYWYRQLPEEGLKFMVYLQKENIIDESGMPKERFSAEFPKEGPSILRIQQVVRGDSAAYFCASSPLSGTGNEQYFGPGTRLTVT.

This chain joins TRBV11-3 and TRBJ2-2, with TRBD2 as a possible D gene (6 bases). CDR3 length: 16 amino acids. The ends were cut back, 5 bases at V and 0 bases at J, with 13 bases in the middle. Germline CDR1 SGHNT, CDR2 YENEEA. The CDR3: CASSVAGFANTGELFF. CDR3 in DNA: TGTGCCAGCAGCGTGGCGGGGTTCGCGAACACCGGGGAGCTGTTTTTT.

The J gene is TRBJ2-5, the V gene TRBV4-3; D gene unclear. Germline lookup yields CDR1 LGHNA and CDR2 YSLEER. V lost 1 base and J lost 2, with 14 bases in between. This CDR3 region has 16 residues. The chain's CDR3 is CASSQGGAGLQETQYF. The CDR3 DNA reads as TGCGCCAGCAGCCAAGGCGGCGCCGGGTTACAAGAGACCCAGTACTTC.

The CDR3 region is CSVSTRQGWNEQYF. CDR3 coding DNA: TGCAGCGTCTCAACTAGACAGGGTTGGAACGAGCAGTACTTC. The chain recombines TRBV29-1 with TRBJ2-7; 7 bases align to TRBD1. The J segment lost 5 bases and the V segment lost 6 bases, leaving 13 bases of the junction unmatched. The germline CDR1 and CDR2 sequences are SQVTM and ANQGSEA. This CDR3 has 14 residues.

The chain uses TRBV3-1 (or the pseudogene TRBV3-2) and TRBJ2-7; 7 positions agree with TRBD2. This CDR3 region has 17 residues. The V gene end was trimmed by 4 bases and the J gene end by 0 bases; junction bases not matched to a gene: 12. The germline gives CDR1 LGHDT, CDR2 YNNKEL (reference sequence). The chain's CDR3 is CASSRTLGGPRSYEQYF. In nucleotides, the CDR3 is TGTGCCAGCAGCCGCACCTTGGGAGGGCCTCGCTCCTACGAGCAGTACTTC.

This clone was seen a single time. This rearrangement joins TRBV5-6 to TRBJ2-3; the match to TRBD2 covers 8 bases. V was pared by 3 bases and J by 2 bases, with 8 bases of the junction left unmatched. The length of the CDR3 is 16 residues. The germline V gene encodes CDR1 SGHDT and CDR2 YYEEEE. CDR3 bases: TGTGCCAGCAGCTATAAAGCGGGAGTGAACACAGATACGCAGTATTTT. As protein: CASSYKAGVNTDTQYF. Full variable domain (remainder filled in from reference TRBV5-6 and TRBJ2-3): DAGVTQSPTHLIKTRGQQVTLRCSPKSGHDTVSWYQQALGQGPQFIFQYYEEEERQRGNFPDRFSGHQFPNYSSELNVNALLLGDSALYLCASSYKAGVNTDTQYFGPGTRLTVL.

This rearrangement joins TRBV6-5 to TRBJ1-2; TRBD1 matches 7 bases. Germline CDR1 MNHEY, CDR2 SVGAGI. J was trimmed by 4 bases and V by 5 bases; bases with no gene match: 10. The CDR3 is made up of 15 amino acids. The CDR3 sequence: CASSRGTAGAYGYTF. Here the CDR3 DNA reads TGTGCCAGCAGTAGGGGGACAGCGGGGGCCTATGGCTACACCTTC.

V gene TRBV27 combines with J gene TRBJ1-1; maybe TRBD1 (6 bases). The CDR3 covers 14 residues. The germline CDR1 and CDR2 sequences are MNHEY and SMNVEV (reference sequence). V shed 2 bases and J shed 4 bases, with 11 bases lying between them. The CDR3 loop reads CASSLEGGSTEAFF. The CDR3 DNA reads as TGTGCCAGCAGTTTAGAGGGGGGGTCCACTGAAGCTTTCTTT.

This chain links TRBV7-2 with TRBJ2-3; 7 bases map to TRBD2. The J segment lost 1 base and the V segment lost 1 base, leaving 2 bases of the junction unmatched. CDR3 length: 15 amino acids. CDR1 and CDR2 from the germline V gene are SGHTA and FQGNSA. This chain's CDR3 is CASSLGGSRTDTQYF. The CDR3 nucleotides read TGTGCCAGCAGCTTAGGCGGGAGTCGCACAGATACGCAGTATTTT.

The chain is built from TRBV5-6 and TRBJ1-5, with D possibly matching TRBD1 (5 bases). With 4 bases removed from V and 6 bases from J, the gap between germline ends came to 8 bases. CDR3 size: 12 residues. Germline assignment: CDR1 SGHDT and CDR2 YYEEEE. CDR3 nucleotide sequence: TGTGCCAGCAGCCGGGGGGGTCAGCCCCAGCATTTT. Translated, it gives CASSRGGQPQHF.

V is TRBV20-1 and J is TRBJ2-1; D remains unclear. Germline CDR1 and CDR2: DFQATT and SNEGSKA (reference sequence). This CDR3 is 14 amino acids long. Trimming shortened V by 3 bases and J by 0 bases, and 9 bases separated the two germline ends. The CDR3 coding sequence is TGCAGTGCTAGTCCGGAGAGCTCCTACAATGAGCAGTTCTTC. Translating it yields CSASPESSYNEQFF.

A few counts support this clone. The chain uses TRBV7-9 and TRBJ2-7; 7 bases are shared with TRBD1. V lost 2 bases, J lost 5 bases, and 9 bases stayed unmatched. Germline V CDR1 and CDR2: SEHNR, FQNEAQ (reference sequence). CDR3 length equals 15 residues. The DNA for the CDR3 is TGTGCCAGCAGCTTAAGTGAGGGGGCGGAAAACGAGCAGTACTTC. Amino acids: CASSLSEGAENEQYF.

The chain is built from TRBV7-2 and TRBJ2-7; 8 positions match TRBD2. There are 14 residues in the CDR3. Germline V gene sequence: CDR1 SGHTA, CDR2 FQGNSA. The J segment lost 7 bases and the V segment lost 1 base, leaving 6 bases of the junction unmatched. The CDR3 reads CASSLGREGGEQYF. The CDR3 coding sequence is TGTGCCAGCAGCTTAGGTCGGGAGGGGGGAGAGCAGTACTTC.

The V call is TRBV6-5, the J call TRBJ1-1, with 8 bases that match TRBD1. The V segment lost 0 bases and the J segment 2 bases; nucleotides outside the gene matches: 2. Germline loops: CDR1 MNHEY, CDR2 SVGAGI. The CDR3 spans 15 residues. This chain's CDR3 is CASSYSGQANTEAFF. CDR3 DNA sequence: TGTGCCAGCAGTTACTCGGGACAGGCTAACACTGAAGCTTTCTTT.

V usage is TRBV28 and J usage is TRBJ2-2, with TRBD2 matching 13 bases. Trimming at V came to 2 bases and at J to 0 bases, leaving 3 bases not matched to a gene. The germline gives CDR1 MDHEN, CDR2 SYDVKM. This CDR3 spans 18 amino acids. CDR3 loop: CASSLGGLAGPNTGELFF. For the CDR3, the DNA is TGTGCCAGCAGTTTAGGGGGACTAGCGGGACCGAACACCGGGGAGCTGTTTTTT. Combining the CDR3 with reference TRBV28 and TRBJ2-2 gives the whole variable domain DVKVTQSSRYLVKRTGEKVFLECVQDMDHENMFWYRQDPGLGLRLIYFSYDVKMKEKGDIPEGYSVSREKKERFSLILESASTNQTSMYLCASSLGGLAGPNTGELFFGEGSRLTVL.

This clone is large within its sample. V and J are TRBV28 and TRBJ1-1, with a weak D call TRBD1 (5 bases). The CDR3 extends over 16 amino acids. V was shortened by 6 bases and J by 1 base, with 18 bases between the two germline ends. Germline CDR1 is MDHEN and CDR2 is SYDVKM. The CDR3 sequence: CASRGGARERNTEAFF. The CDR3 bases are TGTGCCAGCAGGGGGGGTGCCCGAGAGCGGAACACTGAAGCTTTCTTT.

The rearrangement joins TRBV27 to TRBJ2-1; 9 positions agree with TRBD2. The CDR3 has 15 residues. V was pared by 2 bases and J by 4 bases, with 3 bases of the junction left unmatched. Germline lookup yields CDR1 MNHEY and CDR2 SMNVEV (reference sequence). DNA for the CDR3: TGTGCCAGCAGTTTACCTAGCGGGAATTACAATGAGCAGTTCTTC. Translating gives CASSLPSGNYNEQFF.

This chain joins TRBV10-3 and TRBJ1-2; D is unresolved. CDR3 length equals 14 residues. CDR1 is ENHRY, CDR2 SYGVKD, per germline. Trimming cost V 4 bases and J 1 base, with 10 bases left between them. The CDR3 DNA reads as TGTGCCATCAGTGGAACACGGGGTAACTATGGCTACACCTTC. Its translation is CAISGTRGNYGYTF.

This chain links TRBV19 with TRBJ2-1, with 9 nucleotides matching TRBD2. Germline V CDR1 and CDR2: LNHDA, SQIVND (reference sequence). The CDR3 runs 15 residues. V lost 6 bases and J lost 3; bases outside the gene matches: 6. CDR3 in DNA: TGTGCCAGTAGCCGGCGGGAGGGCCACTACAATGAGCAGTTCTTC. It is translated as CASSRREGHYNEQFF.

The rearrangement uses TRBV6-6 and TRBJ2-5, with 7 nucleotides matching TRBD2. Per germline, CDR1 MNHNY and CDR2 SVGAGI (reference sequence). J lost 6 bases, V lost 5 bases, and 12 bases had no gene match. The CDR3 is 15 amino acids. The CDR3 DNA is TGTGCCAGCAGTGACCTAGCGGCCCTTGGGAAGACCCAGTACTTC. It specifies CASSDLAALGKTQYF.

The chain recombines TRBV4-3 with TRBJ2-1, with D possibly matching TRBD2 (6 bases). The V end was cut by 0 bases, the J end by 4 bases, with 16 bases between. CDR1 is LGHNA and CDR2 is YSLEER in the germline V gene. This CDR3 is 17 amino acids long. CDR3 DNA: TGCGCCAGCAGCCAAGAGGGACCCATAGCGGAGTACAATGAGCAGTTCTTC. As protein: CASSQEGPIAEYNEQFF.

V gene TRBV3-1 (or the pseudogene TRBV3-2) combines with J gene TRBJ2-3, with a tentative D call TRBD1 (6 bases). Germline V CDR1 and CDR2: LGHDT, YNNKEL (reference sequence). This CDR3 contains 16 residues. V gave up 0 bases and J gave up 1 base, with 11 bases separating them. CDR3 sequence reads: CASSQDAGARTDTQYF. CDR3 in DNA: TGTGCCAGCAGCCAAGACGCAGGGGCGCGCACAGATACGCAGTATTTT.

The chain recombines TRBV2 with TRBJ2-1, with 10 bases identical to TRBD2. The CDR3 has 14 amino acids. The V gene end was trimmed by 7 bases and the J gene end by 4 bases; junction bases not matched to a gene: 4. The germline CDR1 and CDR2 sequences are SNHLY and FYNNEI. CDR3 in DNA: TGTGCCAGCAATCAGCGGGAGGGATACAATGAGCAGTTCTTC. It codes for CASNQREGYNEQFF.

The CDR3 here is CASSLGDREGTDTQYF. The CDR3 bases are TGCGCCAGCAGCTTGGGGGACAGGGAGGGCACAGATACGCAGTATTTT. This chain joins TRBV5-1 and TRBJ2-3, with TRBD1 matching over 9 bases. CDR3 length: 16 residues. Germline CDR1 is SGHRS and CDR2 is YFSETQ. V gave up 0 bases and J gave up 1 base; unmatched junction bases: 3.

This rearrangement joins TRBV5-1 to TRBJ2-7; 7 bases align to TRBD1. This CDR3 has 14 residues. Germline V CDR1 and CDR2: SGHRS, YFSETQ. V shed 4 bases, J shed 1 base, and the junction held 5 bases outside the gene matches. CDR3 bases: TGCGCCAGCAGCCCTAGGACAGGATCCTACGAGCAGTACTTC. It yields the protein CASSPRTGSYEQYF.

The genes are TRBV5-1 and TRBJ2-7, with 10 bases that match TRBD2. V lost 1 base to trimming and J lost 2 bases; unmatched junction nucleotides: 3. Germline CDR1 SGHRS, CDR2 YFSETQ. This CDR3 comprises 15 residues. CDR3 in DNA: TGCGCCAGCAGCTTGCGTCTAGCGGGAGCCTACGAGCAGTACTTC. It encodes CASSLRLAGAYEQYF.

The chain joins TRBV7-3 to TRBJ2-1; 14 positions agree with TRBD2. Germline V gene sequence: CDR1 SGHTA, CDR2 FQGTGA. After removal of 1 base from V and 8 bases from J, the junction contained 7 bases not matched to a gene. The length of the CDR3 is 17 residues. The CDR3 sequence is CASSLIGGLAGVHEQFF. CDR3 nucleotides: TGTGCCAGCAGCTTAATAGGGGGACTAGCGGGAGTACATGAGCAGTTCTTC.

The chain carries TRBV6-2 or TRBV6-3 and TRBJ2-1; 9 nucleotides line up with TRBD2. J lost 5 bases, V lost 2 bases, and 4 bases had no gene match. Germline values: CDR1 MNHEY, CDR2 SVGEGT. This CDR3 is built from 15 residues. The CDR3 nucleotides are TGTGCCAGCAGTTACATAGCGGGAGCAAACAATGAGCAGTTCTTC. Translating gives CASSYIAGANNEQFF.

This clone was seen just once. This chain uses TRBV11-2 with TRBJ2-3, with D possibly matching TRBD2 (6 bases). Germline loops: CDR1 SGHAT, CDR2 FQNNGV. V lost 0 bases and J 8 bases, leaving 9 bases between the germline ends. The CDR3 is made up of 13 amino acids. The CDR3: CASSLEVSGTQYF. CDR3 sequence (DNA): TGTGCCAGCAGCTTAGAGGTTAGCGGTACGCAGTATTTT.